This T cell receptor beta chain was sequenced in a study of HIV-infected patients and healthy controls (dated by TCRdb to the mid-2010s). The library was prepared using 5' RACE. Sequencer: Illumina MiSeq. TCRdb passed the public sequencing reads through fastp at Q25 and MiXCR, retaining productive beta sequences. Each record represents a unique CDR3 protein, reported with the most common genes and DNA among its rows. For this sample the table gives about 67,000 distinct CDR3 sequences, of which approximately 15% were detected only once. Less than 6% of the sample comes from the top ten. According to the germline V gene, CDR1 reads LGHNA and CDR2 reads YSLEER. Deletion took 1 base off V and 0 bases off J, with a span of 11 bases between the germline ends. Reading from cysteine to phenylalanine, the CDR3 counts 16 amino acids. The retained sequence is limited to the CDR3, 48 bases, with the frame set at the first base.

In regard to this clonotype: The antigen this receptor binds is unknown. Per-nucleotide qualities are absent, and no much larger clonotype sits a single base away.

The receptor's source is a human donor in good health. The sample consisted of CD4+ T cells from blood. Recombination linked TRBV4-3 to TRBJ2-3; TRBD1 is perhaps the D gene, given 5 matching bases. The DNA reads TGCGCCAGCAGCCAAGTTTTCAGGGCGAGCACAGATACGCAGTATTTT. It translates to CASSQVFRASTDTQYF.